One sample yielded the 23 T cell receptor beta chains listed below, sequenced in a study of identical twins. MiXCR, applied by TCRdb to the 5' RACE reads, yields one record per CDR3 protein. This sample has fewer than 550,000 distinct CDR3 sequences, with approximately 16% found just once. This sample also belongs to another study, concerning yellow fever vaccine responses in identical twins.

Material for sequencing was CD4+ T cells sorted from blood. Source of these receptors: a woman under 30 in good health.

This clonotype turned up a few times. The J gene is TRBJ2-7, the V gene TRBV18; 15 bases line up with TRBD2. The CDR3 length is 15 residues. Germline CDR1 is KGHSH and CDR2 is LQKENI. V was clipped by 6 bases and J by 2 bases; unmatched bases: 2. The CDR3 DNA reads TGTGCCAGCTCGCGGACTAGCGGGGGGGCCTACGAGCAGTACGTC. Amino acids: CASSRTSGGAYEQYV.

This clonotype was recorded a few times. The J gene is TRBJ2-7, the V gene TRBV3-1; possible D gene TRBD1, 6 bases. V was shortened by 2 bases and J by 6 bases, with 11 bases between the two germline ends. The CDR3 contains 13 residues. Germline CDR1 and CDR2: LGHDT and YNNKEL (reference sequence). The CDR3 reads CASSQSGVGEQYV. In DNA, the CDR3 is TGTGCCAGCAGCCAATCAGGGGTCGGCGAGCAGTACGTC.

V is TRBV20-1 and J is TRBJ2-5, with D perhaps given as TRBD1 or TRBD2 (5 bases each). There are 13 residues in the CDR3. Between the trimmed V and J ends, which lost 0 bases and 5 bases, there was a span of 10 bases. Germline lookup yields CDR1 DFQATT and CDR2 SNEGSKA (reference sequence). CDR3 coding DNA: TGCAGTGCTAGAGATCCCAGGGACGAGACCCAGTACTTC. Translating gives CSARDPRDETQYF.

This chain connects TRBV20-1 to TRBJ2-7; D is unresolved. The germline gives CDR1 DFQATT, CDR2 SNEGSKA (reference sequence). CDR3 size: 13 residues. The V end lost 0 bases, the J end lost 7 bases, and 13 bases lay between the germline ends. CDR3 bases: TGCAGTGCTAGAGATCGGGTGGCGTATGAGCAGTACTTC. It encodes CSARDRVAYEQYF.

There are a few counts of this clonotype. The genes are TRBV12-3 or TRBV12-4 and TRBJ1-5; a possible D gene is TRBD1 (5 bases). Trimming removed 1 base from V and 2 bases from J, with 9 bases in between. The CDR3 length is 15 residues. Here the CDR3 DNA reads TGTGCCAGCAGTTTAGGGGACCCACGCAATCAGCCCCAGCATTTT. This sequence encodes CASSLGDPRNQPQHF.

In this sample, this clonotype turned up a few times. The chain links TRBV29-1 to TRBJ2-3; D is unclear. Germline CDR1 and CDR2: SQVTM and ANQGSEA. The CDR3 sequence is 15 residues long. The V gene lost 4 bases and the J gene lost 1 base, with 15 bases spanning the gap. The CDR3 protein is CSVGLASPRTDTQYF. The CDR3 DNA is TGCAGCGTTGGATTAGCTTCCCCCCGCACAGATACGCAGTATTTT.

CDR3 loop: CSGTGSAQETQYF. The DNA for the CDR3 is TGCAGTGGGACTGGGAGCGCCCAAGAGACCCAGTACTTC. V usage is TRBV20-1 and J usage is TRBJ2-5; D perhaps matches TRBD2 (5 bases). Trimming removed 7 bases from V and 1 base from J, with 13 bases in between. This CDR3 contains 13 residues. The V gene's germline CDR1 is DFQATT and CDR2 SNEGSKA (reference sequence).

The CDR3 bases are TGCAGTGCTAGTGACGCCGGGACTGGGGGATACGAGCAGTACTTC. As protein: CSASDAGTGGYEQYF. The chain links TRBV20-1 to TRBJ2-7; perhaps TRBD2 as D (6 bases). V shed 3 bases and J shed 4 bases, with 19 bases lying between them. The CDR3 loop spans 15 amino acids. Germline V CDR1 and CDR2: DFQATT, SNEGSKA (reference sequence).

This clonotype was seen a few times. This chain connects TRBV5-1 to TRBJ1-2; a weak D match, TRBD1 (5 bases). The CDR3 loop spans 15 amino acids. Germline CDR1 reads SGHRS; CDR2 reads YFSETQ. V shed 0 bases and J shed 2 bases, with 11 bases lying between them. CDR3 sequence (DNA): TGCGCCAGCAGCTTGGCCCAGACAGCGAACTATGGCTACACCTTC. Amino acid sequence: CASSLAQTANYGYTF. Full variable domain (outside the CDR3, taken from reference TRBV5-1 and TRBJ1-2): KAGVTQTPRYLIKTRGQQVTLSCSPISGHRSVSWYQQTPGQGLQFLFEYFSETQRNKGNFPGRFSGRQFSNSRSEMNVSTLELGDSALYLCASSLAQTANYGYTFGSGTRLTVV.

The CDR3 DNA follows: TGCGCCAGCAGCCATACCGAACAAAGACAGGGGAACACTGAAGCTTTCTTT. It specifies CASSHTEQRQGNTEAFF. The chain couples TRBV4-1 to TRBJ1-1; 7 positions match TRBD1. CDR1 is MGHRA, CDR2 YSYEKL, per germline. This CDR3 has 17 amino acids. With V trimmed by 3 bases and J by 1 base, 11 bases remained unmatched.

J is TRBJ2-4 and V is TRBV2; D gene ambiguous. Trimming cost V 5 bases and J 0 bases, with 5 bases left between them. Germline values: CDR1 SNHLY, CDR2 FYNNEI. The CDR3 spans 13 residues. CDR3 region: CASSRIAKNIQYF. CDR3 coding DNA: TGTGCCAGCAGTCGGATAGCCAAAAACATTCAGTACTTC.

This clonotype was counted between two and nine times. CDR3 in DNA: TGTGCCAGCAGTTCCCGGACTACCACCTCCTACGAGCAGTACTTC. This codes for CASSSRTTTSYEQYF. This sequence joins TRBV12-3 or TRBV12-4 and TRBJ2-7, with D perhaps TRBD2 (6 bases). CDR3 length: 15 amino acids. Trimming cost V 4 bases and J 0 bases, with 13 bases left between them.

This clonotype was seen a single time. The chain recombines TRBV28 with TRBJ2-1; D not resolved. With 7 bases removed from V and 7 bases from J, the gap between germline ends came to 11 bases. This CDR3 has 12 residues. Germline V gene sequence: CDR1 MDHEN, CDR2 SYDVKM. The CDR3 reads CASTELGNEQFF. In DNA form, the CDR3 reads TGTGCCAGCACCGAATTGGGAAATGAGCAGTTCTTC.

This clonotype has just a few counts. The chain couples TRBV6-2 or TRBV6-3 to TRBJ2-1, with 9 positions matching TRBD2. With 2 bases clipped from V and 2 bases from J, the junction kept 4 bases outside the gene matches. The CDR3 length is 16 residues. Germline V lookup: CDR1 MNHEY, CDR2 SVGEGT. The CDR3 protein is CASSYRLADPYNEQFF. In DNA form, the CDR3 reads TGTGCCAGCAGTTACAGACTAGCGGACCCCTACAATGAGCAGTTCTTC.

This chain uses TRBV3-1 with TRBJ2-5, with D uncertain. With 1 base removed from V and 0 bases from J, the gap between germline ends came to 9 bases. This CDR3 region has 15 residues. Germline CDR1 is LGHDT and CDR2 is YNNKEL (reference sequence). CDR3 sequence: CASSQALGNQETQYF. The CDR3 coding sequence is TGTGCCAGCAGCCAAGCTCTCGGTAACCAAGAGACCCAGTACTTC.

This chain connects TRBV27 to TRBJ2-1; weak D call: TRBD1 (5 bases). The germline gives CDR1 MNHEY, CDR2 SMNVEV (reference sequence). The CDR3 has 15 amino acids. The V gene lost 2 bases and the J gene lost 4 bases, with 12 bases spanning the gap. The CDR3 here is CASSLGAPAYNEQFF. The CDR3 bases are TGTGCCAGCAGTTTAGGGGCACCGGCGTACAATGAGCAGTTCTTC.

The chain recombines TRBV11-2 with TRBJ2-1, with 9 bases lining up with TRBD1. Per the germline V gene, CDR1 is SGHAT and CDR2 is FQNNGV. V shed 5 bases, J shed 13 bases, and the junction held 9 bases outside the gene matches. The CDR3 is made up of 13 amino acids. CDR3 sequence (DNA): TGTGCCAGCAGCGGACAACAGGGGGCTGGACAGTTCTTC. It is translated as CASSGQQGAGQFF. Full variable domain (rest looked up from reference TRBV11-2 and TRBJ2-1): EAGVAQSPRYKIIEKRQSVAFWCNPISGHATLYWYQQILGQGPKLLIQFQNNGVVDDSQLPKDRFSAERLKGVDSTLKIQPAKLEDSAVYLCASSGQQGAGQFFGPGTRLTVL.

This clonotype showed up just a few times. The CDR3 is CASSLDPGLAYNEQFF. The CDR3 coding sequence is TGTGCCAGCAGCCTGGATCCGGGACTAGCCTACAATGAGCAGTTCTTC. The chain combines TRBV5-5 with TRBJ2-1; 8 bases are a match to TRBD2. Germline V gives CDR1 SGHKS, CDR2 YYEKEE (reference sequence). This CDR3 contains 16 residues. J was trimmed by 2 bases and V by 4 bases; bases with no gene match: 8.

This clonotype occurred a few times. J is TRBJ2-5 and V is TRBV5-5; 8 nucleotides line up with TRBD1. The CDR3 length is 16 residues. The J segment lost 1 base and the V segment lost 1 base, leaving 6 bases of the junction unmatched. Per the germline V gene, CDR1 is SGHKS and CDR2 is YYEKEE (reference sequence). CDR3: CASSLLPDRAQETQYF. The CDR3 nucleotides read TGTGCCAGCAGCTTGTTACCGGACAGGGCCCAAGAGACCCAGTACTTC.

This clonotype was seen only a few times. The genes are TRBV29-1 and TRBJ2-5, with D unclear. CDR1 SQVTM and CDR2 ANQGSEA come from the germline V gene. Trimming took 3 bases from V and 3 from J, leaving 8 bases between them. The CDR3 is made up of 12 amino acids. The CDR3 DNA reads TGCAGCGTTGATAGTCGGGAAGAGACCCAGTACTTC. This encodes CSVDSREETQYF.

This clonotype has a count of ten or more. V usage is TRBV11-2 and J usage is TRBJ2-7, with a tentative D call TRBD1 (5 bases). Trimming stripped 1 base from V and 0 bases from J, with 13 bases between. The germline V gene has CDR1 SGHAT and CDR2 FQNNGV. The CDR3 length is 16 residues. CDR3 sequence reads: CASSLGPGPSSYEQYV. Here the CDR3 DNA reads TGTGCCAGCAGCTTAGGACCAGGGCCAAGCTCCTACGAGCAGTACGTC.

V is TRBV9 and J is TRBJ1-2; D is unclear. Germline V gene sequence: CDR1 SGDLS, CDR2 YYNGEE. This CDR3 contains 17 residues. V was clipped by 3 bases and J by 1 base, with 19 bases between them. This CDR3 is CASSEREENRFNYGYTF. CDR3 bases: TGTGCCAGCAGCGAGAGAGAGGAGAACCGGTTTAACTATGGCTACACCTTC.

This clonotype was counted a single time. The rearrangement joins TRBV18 to TRBJ2-2; D may be TRBD2 (6 bases). V was pared by 4 bases and J by 6 bases, with 9 bases between. The germline V gene has CDR1 KGHSH and CDR2 LQKENI. This CDR3 comprises 13 residues. In DNA form, the CDR3 reads TGTGCCAGCTCACAGAGGAGGGCCGGGGAGCTGTTTTTT. Amino acid sequence: CASSQRRAGELFF.